This T cell receptor beta chain was found in a study of metastatic and nonmetastatic thyroid tumors. Whole-study findings and limits: Significantly greater TCR beta diversity was reportedly found in malignant thyroid tumors than in benign nodules (in blood and tumor).

CDR3 size: 12 residues. Trimming left V 6 bases short and J 7 bases short, with 15 bases between. Germline lookup yields CDR1 DFQATT and CDR2 SNEGSKA (reference sequence). Not a single patient had been given any form of treatment at any point before undergoing thyroid surgery. A note on this clone: The antigen is unknown.

Original processing methods: The authors used CDR3 differences across clinicopathological groups to build a distant-metastasis classifier for papillary thyroid cancer. TCRdb re-called the PCR reads with MiXCR. None of the V and J calls come from the authors' own analysis; TCRdb made them. The table has about 34,000 clones, around a sixth seen once; the top ten hold around 7.2%. The sequence was collected from a female donor with papillary thyroid cancer or a benign thyroid nodule (not recorded which). Some clones in this sample may be carry-over from other donors' samples. Input material: blood. This sequence joins TRBV20-1 and TRBJ1-1, with D possibly matching TRBD1 (5 bases). The CDR3 here is CSAPGRGYEAFF. CDR3 DNA: TGCAGTGCCCCGGGACGGGGATATGAAGCTTTCTTT.